This T cell receptor (beta chain) was retrieved from a study of brain T cells in children with intractable seizures. The CDR3 is made up of 14 amino acids. V was clipped by 4 bases and J by 6 bases; unmatched bases: 0. Germline V gene data show CDR1 as MNHEY and CDR2 as SVGAGI. A note on this clone: Its specificity is not known.

Clones were sequenced by immunoSEQ multiplex PCR, and TCRdb holds only the in-frame ones, with some missing. Among around 80,000 clones listed, under 95% were seen once. Study-level points and caveats: Absence of clones before surgery may stem from lower sequencing depth. Only CDR3 sequence similarity suggested viral specificity, without known HCMV serostatus.

Sequencing was limited to surgery cases with top T cell transcript signatures in brain tissue. Before surgery, patients took at least one anti-epileptic drug. The sequences come from peripheral blood, collected at surgery. The origin of this receptor is a girl aged 2-15 years with Rasmussen encephalitis and intractable seizures. This sequence joins TRBV6-5 and TRBJ2-1, with 13 bases aligning to TRBD2. The CDR3 DNA reads as TGTGCCAGCAGTTGGACTAGCGGGAGCAATGAGCAGTTCTTC. This codes for CASSWTSGSNEQFF.